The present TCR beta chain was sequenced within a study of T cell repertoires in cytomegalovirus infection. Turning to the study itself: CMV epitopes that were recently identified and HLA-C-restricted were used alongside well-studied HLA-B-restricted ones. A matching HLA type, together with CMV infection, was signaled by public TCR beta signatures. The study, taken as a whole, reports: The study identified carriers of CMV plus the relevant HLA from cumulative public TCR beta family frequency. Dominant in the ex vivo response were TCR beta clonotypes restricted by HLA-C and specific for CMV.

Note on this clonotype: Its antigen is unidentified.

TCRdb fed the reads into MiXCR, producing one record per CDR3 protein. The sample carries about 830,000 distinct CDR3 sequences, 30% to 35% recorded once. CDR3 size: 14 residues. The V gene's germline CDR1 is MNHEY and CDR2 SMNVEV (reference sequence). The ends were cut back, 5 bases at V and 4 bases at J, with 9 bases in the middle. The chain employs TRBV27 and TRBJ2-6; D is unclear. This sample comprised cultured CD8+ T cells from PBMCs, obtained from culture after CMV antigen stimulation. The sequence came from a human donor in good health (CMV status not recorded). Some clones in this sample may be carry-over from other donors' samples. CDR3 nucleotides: TGTGCCAGCAGTCCCGGGCAGGGGGCCAACGTCCTGACTTTC. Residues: CASSPGQGANVLTF.